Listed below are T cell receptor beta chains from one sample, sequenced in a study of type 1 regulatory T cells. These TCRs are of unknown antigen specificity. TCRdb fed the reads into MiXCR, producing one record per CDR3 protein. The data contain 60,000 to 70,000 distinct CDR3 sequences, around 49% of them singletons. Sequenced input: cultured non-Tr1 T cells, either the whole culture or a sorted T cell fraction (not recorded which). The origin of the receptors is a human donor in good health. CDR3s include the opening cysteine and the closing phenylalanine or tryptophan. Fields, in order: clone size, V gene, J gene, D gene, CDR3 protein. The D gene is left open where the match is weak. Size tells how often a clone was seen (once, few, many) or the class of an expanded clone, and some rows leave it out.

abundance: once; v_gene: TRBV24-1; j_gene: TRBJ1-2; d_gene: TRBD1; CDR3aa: CATRNPGTGGYTF
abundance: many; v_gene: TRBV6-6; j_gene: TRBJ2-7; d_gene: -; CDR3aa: CASSYFRSEQYF
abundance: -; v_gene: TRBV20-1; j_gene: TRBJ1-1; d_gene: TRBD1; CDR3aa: CSATREQGLTEAFF
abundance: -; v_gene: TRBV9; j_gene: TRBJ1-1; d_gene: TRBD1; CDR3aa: CASSANRGRVSDTEAFF
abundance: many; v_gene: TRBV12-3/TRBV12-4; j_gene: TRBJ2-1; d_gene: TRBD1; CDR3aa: CASRQQGPYNEQFF
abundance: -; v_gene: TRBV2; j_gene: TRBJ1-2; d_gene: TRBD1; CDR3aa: CASSESGQGGHGYTF
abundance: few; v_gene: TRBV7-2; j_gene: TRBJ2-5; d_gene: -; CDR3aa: CASSLGSRQETQYF
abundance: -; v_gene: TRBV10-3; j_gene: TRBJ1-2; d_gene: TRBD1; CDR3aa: CAIPGQGNYGYTF
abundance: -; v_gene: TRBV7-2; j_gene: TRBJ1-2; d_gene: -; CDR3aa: CASSLAARASGYTF
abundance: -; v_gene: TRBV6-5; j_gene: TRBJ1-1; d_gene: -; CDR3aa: CASKGPIMNTEAFF
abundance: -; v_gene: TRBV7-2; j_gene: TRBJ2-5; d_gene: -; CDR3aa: CASSLWRTAEETQYF
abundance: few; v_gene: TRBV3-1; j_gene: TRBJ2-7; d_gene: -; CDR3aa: CASSDTGTSYEQYF
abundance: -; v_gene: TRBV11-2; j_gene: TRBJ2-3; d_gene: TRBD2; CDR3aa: CASSLSGTKTHHTQYF
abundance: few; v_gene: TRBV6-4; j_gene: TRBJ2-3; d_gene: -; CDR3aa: CASSDGLRGGRTVTDTQYF
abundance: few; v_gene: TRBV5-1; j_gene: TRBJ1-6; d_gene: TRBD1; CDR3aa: CASSLGGQVSPLHF
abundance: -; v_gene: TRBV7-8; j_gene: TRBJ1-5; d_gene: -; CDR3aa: CASGPDRYQPQHF
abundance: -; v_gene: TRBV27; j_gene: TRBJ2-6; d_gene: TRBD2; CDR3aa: CASTTRWSGGSSGANVLTF
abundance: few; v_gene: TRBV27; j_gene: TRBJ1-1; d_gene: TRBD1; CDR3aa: CASRTGRDTEAFF
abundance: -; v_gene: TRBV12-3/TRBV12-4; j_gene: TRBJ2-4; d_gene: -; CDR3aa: CASSLGGAKNIQYF
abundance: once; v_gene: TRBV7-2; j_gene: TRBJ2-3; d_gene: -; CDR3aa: CASRIGWGSATDTQYF
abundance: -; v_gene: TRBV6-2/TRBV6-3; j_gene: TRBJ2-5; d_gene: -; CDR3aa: CASSYSRVTQETQYF
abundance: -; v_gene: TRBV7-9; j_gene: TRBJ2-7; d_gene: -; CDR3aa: CASSLPGLGTASEQYF
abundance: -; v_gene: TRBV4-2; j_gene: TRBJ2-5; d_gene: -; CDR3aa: CASSQGQERKTQYF
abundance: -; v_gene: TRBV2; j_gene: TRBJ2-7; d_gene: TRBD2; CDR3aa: CASTLRTSGGTYEQYF
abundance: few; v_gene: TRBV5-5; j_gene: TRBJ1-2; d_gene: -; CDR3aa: CASSPTPVDYGYTF
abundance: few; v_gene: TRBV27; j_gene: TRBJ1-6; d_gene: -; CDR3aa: CASSPKADSPLHF
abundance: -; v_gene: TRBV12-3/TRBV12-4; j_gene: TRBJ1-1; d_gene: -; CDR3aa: CASSLYRQAFF
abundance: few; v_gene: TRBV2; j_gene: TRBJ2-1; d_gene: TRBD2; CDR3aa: CASSGGTSGGADNEQFF
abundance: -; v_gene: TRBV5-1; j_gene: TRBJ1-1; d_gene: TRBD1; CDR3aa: CASSYLTGGTGGVSEAFF
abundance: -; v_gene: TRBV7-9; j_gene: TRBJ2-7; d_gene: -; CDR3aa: CASSPRGTSTGEQYF
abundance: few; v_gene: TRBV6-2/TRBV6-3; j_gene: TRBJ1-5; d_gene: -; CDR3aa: CASGPVGELFNQPQHF
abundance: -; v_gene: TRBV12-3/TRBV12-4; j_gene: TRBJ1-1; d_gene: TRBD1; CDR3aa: CASSLYRRPGQSDTEAFF
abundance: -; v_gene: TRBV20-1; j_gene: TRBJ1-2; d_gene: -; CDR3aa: CSARVDRGGYTF
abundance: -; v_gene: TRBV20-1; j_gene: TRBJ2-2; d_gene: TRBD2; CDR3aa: CSASPRGGGAGELFF
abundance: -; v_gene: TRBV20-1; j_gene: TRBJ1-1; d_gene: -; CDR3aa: CSARMNVGWNTEAFF
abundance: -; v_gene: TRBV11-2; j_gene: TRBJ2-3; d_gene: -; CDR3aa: CASSLYAGATDTQYF
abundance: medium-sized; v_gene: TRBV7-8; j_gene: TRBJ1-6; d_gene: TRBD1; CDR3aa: CASSLIGTGSSPLHF
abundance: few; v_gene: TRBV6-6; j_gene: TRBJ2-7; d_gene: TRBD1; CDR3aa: CASSPRDRGGHEQYF
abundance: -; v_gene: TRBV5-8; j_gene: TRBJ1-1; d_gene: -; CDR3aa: CASSFGNTEAFF
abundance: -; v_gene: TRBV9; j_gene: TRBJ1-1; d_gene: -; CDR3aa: CASSVLTRGSEAFF
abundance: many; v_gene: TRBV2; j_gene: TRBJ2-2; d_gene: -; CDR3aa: CASSWGTGELFF
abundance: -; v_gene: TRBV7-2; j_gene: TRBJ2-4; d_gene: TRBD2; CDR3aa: CASSPWTSGGPQGIQYF
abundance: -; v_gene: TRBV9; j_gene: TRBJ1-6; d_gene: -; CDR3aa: CASSVGTAPSPLHF